Following are 24 T cell receptor beta chains from one sample sequenced in a study of cytomegalovirus exposure and HLA in healthy donors. PCR was performed using 60 Vbeta and 13 Jbeta primers. Sequenced by immunoSEQ multiplex PCR; TCRdb stores in-frame clones only, minus some. The sample holds some 200,000 clones, over 75% seen once. Sequenced input: PBMCs. The origin of the receptors is a female donor in good health and CMV-seronegative.

The chain couples TRBV5-5 to TRBJ2-7; D not certain. V was cut by 5 bases and J by 4 bases, with 7 bases left in between. This CDR3 is built from 11 residues. Germline assignment: CDR1 SGHKS and CDR2 YYEKEE (reference sequence). The chain's CDR3 is CASSFNYEQYF. DNA of the CDR3: TGTGCCAGCAGTTTCAATTACGAGCAGTACTTC.

This clone was seen just once. The rearrangement uses TRBV19 and TRBJ2-7, with 7 bases aligning to TRBD1. V lost 4 bases to trimming and J lost 6 bases; unmatched junction nucleotides: 15. The CDR3 totals 16 residues. Germline lookup yields CDR1 LNHDA and CDR2 SQIVND (reference sequence). The CDR3, as DNA: TGTGCCAGTAGTAAAGAGACAGGGCAAGGACGGGGCGAGCAGTACTTC. Translation: CASSKETGQGRGEQYF.

The V gene is TRBV10-3, the J gene TRBJ2-3, with 9 bases that match TRBD1. The CDR3 is 17 amino acids. J was trimmed by 0 bases and V by 5 bases; bases with no gene match: 9. Germline CDR1 ENHRY, CDR2 SYGVKD. In DNA, the CDR3 is TGTGCCATCAGTCTAACAGGGGGCCCTTCTAGCACAGATACGCAGTATTTT. Translated, it gives CAISLTGGPSSTDTQYF.

This clone has more than one count but fewer than ten. The V and J genes are TRBV5-5 and TRBJ1-5, with D hard to call. V was shortened by 2 bases and J by 1 base, with 10 bases between the two germline ends. The V gene's germline CDR1 is SGHKS and CDR2 YYEKEE (reference sequence). The CDR3 loop spans 15 amino acids. The CDR3 loop reads CASSFGQPSNQPQHF. The CDR3, as DNA: TGTGCCAGCAGCTTTGGGCAGCCAAGCAATCAGCCCCAGCATTTT.

The rearrangement joins TRBV30 to TRBJ2-1; 8 bases are a match to TRBD2. In germline, CDR1 is GTSNPN, CDR2 SVGIG (reference sequence). The CDR3 is 14 amino acids. The J segment lost 6 bases and the V segment lost 1 base, leaving 5 bases of the junction unmatched. The CDR3: CAWSAGGGGNEQFF. The CDR3 coding sequence is TGTGCCTGGAGTGCGGGGGGGGGCGGCAATGAGCAGTTCTTC.

CDR3 DNA: TGTGCCAGCAGTCCGCCTATGGGGCAGGGGGACACTGAAGCTTTCTTT. This sequence encodes CASSPPMGQGDTEAFF. The chain joins TRBV28 to TRBJ1-1; 7 bases are a match to TRBD1. The ends lost 5 bases at V and 3 bases at J; junction bases unmatched: 12. CDR1 and CDR2 (germline): MDHEN, SYDVKM. The CDR3 loop spans 16 amino acids.

The rearrangement joins TRBV7-8 to TRBJ2-7; TRBD1 aligns across 9 bases. The CDR3 is 15 residues long. Germline V gene sequence: CDR1 SGHVS, CDR2 FQNEAQ. Trimming took 5 bases from V and 2 from J; bases not matched to a gene: 7. CDR3 nucleotides: TGTGCCAGCAGCCCTAGGGGGACAGGGCCCTACGAGCAGTACTTC. Translating gives CASSPRGTGPYEQYF.

This chain uses TRBV27 with TRBJ2-5; 9 nucleotides line up with TRBD2. V trimming: 6 bases; J trimming: 6 bases; junction bases outside the gene matches: 8. Per germline, CDR1 MNHEY and CDR2 SMNVEV (reference sequence). The CDR3 has 14 residues. CDR3 bases: TGTGCCAGCAGCAACCCGGGACTAGCAAAGACCCAGTACTTC. It is translated as CASSNPGLAKTQYF.

This chain uses TRBV6-1 with TRBJ2-7, with D perhaps matching TRBD2 (6 bases). The V gene lost 8 bases and the J gene lost 2 bases, with 16 bases spanning the gap. From germline, CDR1 is MNHNS and CDR2 SASEGT. The CDR3 loop spans 14 amino acids. The CDR3: CASEGRGTAYEQYF. As DNA, the CDR3 is TGTGCCAGCGAGGGCCGGGGGACGGCCTACGAGCAGTACTTC.

DNA for the CDR3: TGCGCCAGCAGCTTAAATCCCGGGACTAACACCGGGGAGCTGTTTTTT. This translates into CASSLNPGTNTGELFF. This sequence joins TRBV5-1 and TRBJ2-2; a possible D gene is TRBD2 (6 bases). There are 16 residues in the CDR3. Germline lookup yields CDR1 SGHRS and CDR2 YFSETQ. V dropped 2 bases and J dropped 2 bases, with 13 bases sitting between them. Using reference TRBV5-1 and TRBJ2-2 for the parts outside the CDR3, the full variable domain is KAGVTQTPRYLIKTRGQQVTLSCSPISGHRSVSWYQQTPGQGLQFLFEYFSETQRNKGNFPGRFSGRQFSNSRSEMNVSTLELGDSALYLCASSLNPGTNTGELFFGEGSRLTVL.

This sequence joins TRBV10-3 and TRBJ2-1, with 10 bases matching TRBD2. The CDR3 runs to 13 residues. Germline assignment: CDR1 ENHRY and CDR2 SYGVKD. J lost 9 bases, V lost 8 bases, and 7 bases had no gene match. The CDR3 is CAIGLAGVGEQFF. CDR3 DNA sequence: TGTGCCATCGGGCTAGCGGGAGTGGGTGAGCAGTTCTTC.

The genes are TRBV7-3 and TRBJ2-1, with D unclear. V gave up 3 bases and J gave up 5 bases, with 5 bases separating them. The germline gives CDR1 SGHTA, CDR2 FQGTGA. CDR3 length: 12 residues. CDR3 region: CASSFSNNEQFF. The CDR3, as DNA: TGTGCCAGCAGCTTTTCCAACAATGAGCAGTTCTTC.

V usage is TRBV5-4 and J usage is TRBJ1-2; maybe TRBD1 (5 bases). V was trimmed by 1 base and J by 5 bases, leaving 12 bases between them. The CDR3 consists of 14 residues. CDR1 SGHNT and CDR2 YYREEE come from the germline V gene (reference sequence). The CDR3 DNA reads as TGTGCCAGCAGCTTGATCGTGCGGGGGTATGGCTACACCTTC. Its translation: CASSLIVRGYGYTF.

The chain recombines TRBV18 with TRBJ2-2, with TRBD2 identical over 9 bases. CDR1 KGHSH and CDR2 LQKENI come from the germline V gene. The CDR3 is made up of 15 amino acids. The junction had 5 bases not matched to a gene; V was cut back by 2 bases and J by 7 bases. The CDR3 DNA is TGTGCCAGCTCACCAAACCTAGCGGGGCTCGGGGAGCTGTTTTTT. Translating it yields CASSPNLAGLGELFF. The entire variable domain, with the rest obtained from reference TRBV18 and TRBJ2-2, is as follows: NAGVMQNPRHLVRRRGQEARLRCSPMKGHSHVYWYRQLPEEGLKFMVYLQKENIIDESGMPKERFSAEFPKEGPSILRIQQVVRGDSAAYFCASSPNLAGLGELFFGEGSRLTVL.

This chain connects TRBV2 to TRBJ2-7, with 7 bases identical to TRBD1. Germline loops: CDR1 SNHLY, CDR2 FYNNEI. This CDR3 region has 13 residues. V dropped 9 bases and J dropped 4; count of bases not matched to a gene: 9. CDR3 protein: CARSGQNLYEQYF. The CDR3 nucleotides read TGTGCCAGATCGGGACAGAACCTTTACGAGCAGTACTTC.

This clone has just a few counts. The chain is built from TRBV30 and TRBJ2-2, with D unclear. V was pared by 4 bases and J by 0 bases, with 12 bases between. The CDR3 has 15 amino acids. Germline loops: CDR1 GTSNPN, CDR2 SVGIG (reference sequence). As DNA, the CDR3 is TGTGCCTGGACCGCGGAGATAACGAACACCGGGGAGCTGTTTTTT. Translation gives CAWTAEITNTGELFF.

CDR3 nucleotides: TGTGCCAGCAGTCGTATGACTAGCGGGTACAATGAGCAGTTCTTC. This gives the protein CASSRMTSGYNEQFF. The gene calls are TRBV28 and TRBJ2-1, with 10 bases fitting TRBD2. The V gene's germline CDR1 is MDHEN and CDR2 SYDVKM. This CDR3 has 15 residues. With 5 bases clipped from V and 4 bases from J, the junction kept 5 bases outside the gene matches.

The chain has TRBV4-1 and TRBJ2-5; TRBD2 might be the D (5 bases). CDR3 size: 13 residues. Germline CDR1 reads MGHRA; CDR2 reads YSYEKL. Deletions cut 2 bases from V and 5 bases from J, with 9 bases between. CDR3 loop: CASSQSQRETQYF. In DNA, the CDR3 is TGCGCCAGCAGCCAAAGCCAGCGGGAGACCCAGTACTTC.

The rearrangement uses TRBV28 and TRBJ2-1; 10 bases are shared with TRBD1. V was clipped by 5 bases and J by 0 bases; unmatched bases: 4. This CDR3 is built from 16 residues. Germline V gene lookup returns CDR1 MDHEN and CDR2 SYDVKM. The CDR3 is CASSPRTGGSYNEQFF. The CDR3 nucleotides read TGTGCCAGCAGTCCCCGGACAGGGGGCTCCTACAATGAGCAGTTCTTC.

CDR3 sequence (DNA): TGTGCCATCAGTGCGTTGGGCAGCCAAGAGACCCAGTACTTC. Encoded protein: CAISALGSQETQYF. This sequence joins TRBV10-3 and TRBJ2-5; D is uncertain. With 4 bases removed from V and 1 base from J, the gap between germline ends came to 10 bases. Germline V CDR1 and CDR2: ENHRY, SYGVKD. The CDR3 extends over 14 amino acids.

The chain has TRBV10-1 and TRBJ2-7; TRBD2 matches at 11 bases. The CDR3 has 15 residues. With V trimmed by 8 bases and J by 0 bases, 6 bases remained unmatched. Germline CDR1 is WNHNN and CDR2 is SYGVQD (reference sequence). Here the CDR3 reads CASLGTSGLSYEQYF. The DNA for the CDR3 is TGCGCCAGCCTGGGGACTAGCGGACTCTCCTACGAGCAGTACTTC.

The chain employs TRBV4-1 and TRBJ2-2; D is undetermined. This CDR3 contains 14 residues. The germline V gene encodes CDR1 MGHRA and CDR2 YSYEKL. Trimming removed 0 bases from V and 6 bases from J, with 8 bases in between. In DNA form, the CDR3 reads TGCGCCAGCAGCCAAGAAAACCGGGCCGGGGAGCTGTTTTTT. Translating gives CASSQENRAGELFF.

The V call is TRBV7-9, the J call TRBJ2-1; 11 positions match TRBD2. The V segment lost 3 bases and the J segment 7 bases; nucleotides outside the gene matches: 5. Looked up from germline, CDR1 is SEHNR and CDR2 is FQNEAQ (reference sequence). The CDR3 extends over 15 amino acids. The CDR3 DNA is TGTGCCAGCAGCTTCGGTAGCGGGGGGGTTAATGAGCAGTTCTTC. Its protein is CASSFGSGGVNEQFF.

This sequence joins TRBV5-4 and TRBJ2-7; D gene ambiguous. The CDR3 length is 15 residues. Trimming shortened V by 1 base and J by 0 bases, and 11 bases separated the two germline ends. Germline CDR1 reads SGHNT; CDR2 reads YYREEE (reference sequence). As DNA, the CDR3 is TGTGCCAGCAGCTTGCTCGGCTCTAGCTCCTACGAGCAGTACTTC. It codes for CASSLLGSSSYEQYF.